The 12 T cell receptor beta chains presented below share a single source sample, sequenced in a study of cytomegalovirus exposure and HLA in healthy donors. Vbeta (60) and Jbeta (13) primers were used in the PCR. TCRdb's copy holds only in-frame clones and misses some; the assay was immunoSEQ multiplex PCR. The sample carries about 200,000 clones, over 65% recorded once. The sample was PBMCs. Receptors were obtained from a woman in her twenties or thirties in good health and CMV-seronegative.

The chain couples TRBV19 to TRBJ2-7, with 11 bases lining up with TRBD1. V lost 4 bases and J lost 5; bases outside the gene matches: 7. Germline V gene data show CDR1 as LNHDA and CDR2 as SQIVND (reference sequence). The CDR3 has 15 residues. This CDR3 reads CASSTYRDRGNEQYF. The CDR3, as DNA: TGTGCCAGTAGTACATACCGGGACAGGGGGAACGAGCAGTACTTC.

This chain links TRBV9 with TRBJ2-7, with TRBD1 matching 8 bases. The CDR3 totals 19 residues. Unmatched junction bases numbered 18, after V lost 4 bases and J lost 0 bases. CDR1 is SGDLS, CDR2 YYNGEE, per germline. The CDR3 loop is CASSPRGLTYHESSYEQYF. CDR3 nucleotides: TGTGCCAGCAGCCCCAGGGGGCTGACATACCATGAGAGCTCCTACGAGCAGTACTTC. The full variable domain, in which reference TRBV9 and TRBJ2-7 provide the parts outside the CDR3, is DSGVTQTPKHLITATGQRVTLRCSPRSGDLSVYWYQQSLDQGLQFLIQYYNGEERAKGNILERFSAQQFPDLHSELNLSSLELGDSALYFCASSPRGLTYHESSYEQYFGPGTRLTVT.

This clone was picked up a small number of times. The chain recombines TRBV30 with TRBJ1-2; D is uncertain. Deletions cut 2 bases from V and 2 bases from J, with 15 bases between. The CDR3 is 15 amino acids. Germline V gene sequence: CDR1 GTSNPN, CDR2 SVGIG (reference sequence). The chain's CDR3 is CAWSKVENLNYGYTF. As DNA, the CDR3 is TGTGCCTGGAGTAAAGTGGAGAATTTAAACTATGGCTACACCTTC. Supplemented by reference TRBV30 and TRBJ1-2, the full variable domain reads SQTIHQWPATLVQPVGSPLSLECTVEGTSNPNLYWYRQAAGRGLQLLFYSVGIGQISSEVPQNLSASRPQDRQFILSSKKLLLSDSGFYLCAWSKVENLNYGYTFGSGTRLTVV.

The CDR3 is CASSLNPANYGYTF. The CDR3 DNA sequence: TGTGCCAGCAGTTTAAACCCAGCTAACTATGGCTACACCTTC. The rearrangement uses TRBV6-5 and TRBJ1-2; D not resolved. The germline V gene has CDR1 MNHEY and CDR2 SVGAGI. V lost 4 bases, J lost 0 bases, and 9 bases lay in between. The CDR3 has 14 amino acids.

The rearrangement joins TRBV7-7 to TRBJ2-5; D possibly corresponds to TRBD1 (5 bases). The DNA matches TRBJ2-7 better at its end, which makes the J call doubtful. The germline V gene has CDR1 SSHAT and CDR2 FNYEAQ (reference sequence). The CDR3 has 13 amino acids. In nucleotides, the CDR3 is TGTGCCAGCAGCCTGGACACCCGCTACGAGCAGTACTTC. This codes for CASSLDTRYEQYF.

The J gene is TRBJ2-5, the V gene TRBV7-9; 12 positions agree with TRBD2. CDR1 and CDR2 from the germline V gene are SEHNR and FQNEAQ (reference sequence). The CDR3 contains 15 residues. V lost 4 bases, J lost 6 bases, and 6 bases stayed unmatched. CDR3 loop: CASSSTSGGPKTQYF. The CDR3 bases are TGTGCCAGCAGCTCAACTAGCGGGGGGCCGAAGACCCAGTACTTC.

The chain links TRBV2 to TRBJ1-4, with a tentative D call TRBD1 (5 bases). The CDR3 consists of 18 residues. Trimming removed 1 base at V and 5 bases at J, with 20 bases between. Per germline, CDR1 SNHLY and CDR2 FYNNEI. The CDR3 coding sequence is TGTGCCAGCAGTGAAGGGCTACGTGCAGGGCCGAGAAATGAAAAACTGTTTTTT. Its protein is CASSEGLRAGPRNEKLFF.

The table lists this clone with a count of one. The chain recombines TRBV7-9 with TRBJ2-3; TRBD2 might be the D (6 bases). Germline V gene sequence: CDR1 SEHNR, CDR2 FQNEAQ (reference sequence). The V end lost 8 bases, the J end lost 1 base, and 16 bases lay between the germline ends. CDR3 size: 15 residues. CDR3 sequence: CASGRPGLRTDTQYF. CDR3 sequence (DNA): TGTGCCAGCGGCCGACCGGGACTGCGCACAGATACGCAGTATTTT.

V and J are TRBV27 and TRBJ1-2; possibly TRBD1 for D (6 bases). V was pared by 6 bases and J by 8 bases, with 16 bases between. Per germline, CDR1 MNHEY and CDR2 SMNVEV (reference sequence). There are 13 residues in the CDR3. The CDR3 sequence is CASSRGPGEGYTF. CDR3 bases: TGTGCCAGCAGCCGAGGCCCAGGGGAAGGCTACACCTTC.

The rearrangement links TRBV19 to TRBJ2-7; D is ambiguous. The germline V gene has CDR1 LNHDA and CDR2 SQIVND (reference sequence). Trimming pared 5 bases from V and 2 bases from J, leaving 10 bases between. This CDR3 spans 13 amino acids. CDR3 in amino acids: CASSPNSAYEQYF. The CDR3 DNA follows: TGTGCCAGTAGTCCAAATTCGGCCTACGAGCAGTACTTC.

This clone was seen just once. The rearrangement uses TRBV6-6 and TRBJ2-7; D not certain. The V gene lost 0 bases and the J gene lost 6 bases, with 9 bases spanning the gap. The CDR3 has 13 residues. In germline, CDR1 is MNHNY, CDR2 SVGAGI (reference sequence). CDR3 in DNA: TGTGCCAGCAGTTACTCGTCCCTCTCCGAGCAGTACTTC. This gives the protein CASSYSSLSEQYF.

The chain links TRBV10-3 to TRBJ2-5, with TRBD1 matching 8 bases. The last part of the DNA fits TRBJ2-7 better; the J call may be wrong. Germline V gives CDR1 ENHRY, CDR2 SYGVKD. The CDR3 has 14 amino acids. The CDR3: CAISGTGTTYEQYF. The CDR3 coding sequence is TGTGCCATCAGTGGGACAGGGACCACCTACGAGCAGTACTTC.